The 17 T cell receptor beta chains below all came from one sample that was sequenced in a study of naive and memory T cell subsets. General observations from the study: Naive repertoires, especially CD8, held a few larger clonotypes, possibly memory cells re-expressing CD45RA.

Which antigens these TCRs recognize remains unknown. The beta constant-region primer was an equimolar mix of two oligonucleotides covering TRBC1 and TRBC2. Ligated cDNA was amplified by four rounds of PCR with nested alpha and beta constant-region primers and SP2. TCRdb used MiXCR to reprocess the UMI-ligation and nested PCR reads, holding one entry per CDR3 protein. The sample consists of under 150,000 distinct CDR3 sequences, approximately 21% of them appearing once. Input material: naive CD8+ T cells from blood. These TCRs come from a human donor in good health.

This clonotype has a handful of counts. The V gene is TRBV30, the J gene TRBJ1-1; D remains ambiguous. Deletions cut 6 bases from V and 1 base from J, with 15 bases between. CDR3 length equals 14 residues. In germline, CDR1 is GTSNPN, CDR2 SVGIG (reference sequence). DNA for the CDR3: TGTGCCTGCCTTAAACCGCAATGGAACACTGAAGCTTTCTTT. This sequence encodes CACLKPQWNTEAFF. The full variable domain, completed using reference TRBV30 and TRBJ1-1, is SQTIHQWPATLVQPVGSPLSLECTVEGTSNPNLYWYRQAAGRGLQLLFYSVGIGQISSEVPQNLSASRPQDRQFILSSKKLLLSDSGFYLCACLKPQWNTEAFFGQGTRLTVV.

The chain recombines TRBV4-1 with TRBJ2-3, with 8 bases matching TRBD1. The CDR3 has 15 amino acids. CDR1 is MGHRA and CDR2 is YSYEKL in the germline V gene. The V and J ends lost 0 bases and 6 bases, in that order; junction bases with no gene match: 5. The CDR3 loop reads CASSQENRGLDTQYF. The CDR3 nucleotides read TGCGCCAGCAGCCAAGAGAACAGGGGGTTGGATACGCAGTATTTT.

The V gene is TRBV7-8, the J gene TRBJ2-1; D is tentatively TRBD1 or TRBD2 (5 bases each). Germline lookup yields CDR1 SGHVS and CDR2 FQNEAQ. The CDR3 is 18 amino acids. Trimming removed 2 bases at V and 0 bases at J, with 17 bases between. The CDR3 protein is CASSLRWDGKSSYNEQFF. DNA of the CDR3: TGTGCCAGCAGCTTAAGGTGGGACGGGAAGAGCTCCTACAATGAGCAGTTCTTC.

This clonotype was detected only a few times. The gene calls are TRBV20-1 and TRBJ2-1; D may correspond to TRBD1 or TRBD2 (5 bases each). V lost 6 bases and J 0 bases, leaving 18 bases between the germline ends. The CDR3 is 16 residues long. The V gene's germline CDR1 is DFQATT and CDR2 SNEGSKA (reference sequence). CDR3 residues: CSARQKRKNSYNEQFF. The CDR3 DNA reads TGCAGTGCCCGACAGAAGCGGAAGAACTCCTACAATGAGCAGTTCTTC.

This rearrangement joins TRBV5-8 to TRBJ2-7, with D hard to call. Trimming left V 0 bases short and J 6 bases short, with 13 bases between. CDR1 and CDR2 (germline): SGHTS, YDEGEE. This CDR3 has 14 amino acids. The CDR3 region is CASSLGGGSREQYF. DNA for the CDR3: TGTGCCAGCAGCTTGGGGGGTGGTAGTCGCGAGCAGTACTTC. Full variable domain (missing parts from reference TRBV5-8 and TRBJ2-7): EAGVTQSPTHLIKTRGQQATLRCSPISGHTSVYWYQQALGLGLQFLLWYDEGEERNRGNFPPRFSGRQFPNYSSELNVNALELEDSALYLCASSLGGGSREQYFGPGTRLTVT.

This clonotype was seen at least ten times. The chain carries TRBV15 and TRBJ2-7; TRBD1 aligns across 7 bases. The length of the CDR3 is 13 residues. The V segment lost 4 bases and the J segment 3 bases; nucleotides outside the gene matches: 3. CDR1 is LNHNV and CDR2 is YYDKDF in the germline V gene (reference sequence). For the CDR3, the DNA is TGTGCCACCAGCAATCCAGGGGGCTACGAGCAGTACTTC. Translated: CATSNPGGYEQYF.

This clonotype was seen a few times. V usage is TRBV19 and J usage is TRBJ1-2; D unresolved. Trimming pared 6 bases from V and 7 bases from J, leaving 6 bases between. CDR3 length equals 10 residues. Germline CDR1 LNHDA, CDR2 SQIVND (reference sequence). CDR3 residues: CASRSRGYTF. Written as DNA, the CDR3 is TGTGCCAGTAGGTCGCGTGGCTACACCTTC.

This clonotype was observed many times. The rearrangement uses TRBV10-3 and TRBJ2-5, with D possibly called TRBD1 or TRBD2 (5 bases each). The CDR3 is made up of 14 amino acids. V was trimmed by 4 bases and J by 1 base, leaving 10 bases between them. Germline CDR1 and CDR2: ENHRY and SYGVKD. The CDR3 here is CAISVDGTQETQYF. In DNA, the CDR3 is TGTGCCATCAGTGTCGACGGGACCCAAGAGACCCAGTACTTC.

This clonotype was detected once. The CDR3 coding sequence is TGTGCCAGCAGCCAAGATCCGGAGACCCAGTACTTC. Amino acids: CASSQDPETQYF. The J gene is TRBJ2-5, the V gene TRBV14; D gene unclear. This CDR3 comprises 12 residues. Germline V gene data show CDR1 as SGHDN and CDR2 as FVKESK. Trimming cost V 0 bases and J 5 bases, with 4 bases left between them.

This clonotype showed up just a few times. The chain links TRBV27 to TRBJ2-1; no firm D call. The length of the CDR3 is 13 residues. Germline assignment: CDR1 MNHEY and CDR2 SMNVEV (reference sequence). V was cut by 3 bases and J by 2 bases, with 5 bases left in between. The chain's CDR3 is CASSFRTYNEQFF. The CDR3 DNA is TGTGCCAGCAGTTTTCGAACCTACAATGAGCAGTTCTTC.

This clonotype turned up a few times. The chain employs TRBV4-3 and TRBJ1-1; the D gene is possibly TRBD1 (5 bases). This CDR3 spans 15 amino acids. The V gene's germline CDR1 is LGHNA and CDR2 YSLEER. V gave up 0 bases and J gave up 5 bases, with 13 bases separating them. CDR3 amino acids: CASSQDGGAGTEAFF. CDR3 sequence (DNA): TGCGCCAGCAGCCAAGATGGAGGGGCGGGGACTGAAGCTTTCTTT.

J is TRBJ2-7 and V is TRBV5-1; D is ambiguous. The germline V and J ends were trimmed by 0 bases and 4 bases, with 8 bases remaining between them. Germline V gene data show CDR1 as SGHRS and CDR2 as YFSETQ. The CDR3 covers 13 residues. Written as DNA, the CDR3 is TGCGCCAGCAGCTTGGGATGGAGTTACGAGCAGTACTTC. Residues: CASSLGWSYEQYF.

The chain has TRBV10-2 and TRBJ2-5; TRBD1 is a possible D gene (6 bases). The CDR3 sequence is 15 residues long. The V and J ends lost 3 bases and 3 bases respectively, with 14 bases between them. Per germline, CDR1 WSHSY and CDR2 SAAADI. CDR3: CASSDAQGVKETQYF. CDR3 nucleotide sequence: TGCGCCAGCAGTGATGCACAGGGAGTGAAAGAGACCCAGTACTTC.

This clonotype showed up just a few times. The chain employs TRBV12-3 or TRBV12-4 and TRBJ2-7; tentatively, D is TRBD2 (7 bases). The CDR3 sequence is 15 residues long. Trimming stripped 2 bases from V and 5 bases from J, with 16 bases between. Here the CDR3 reads CASSLQGRGGDEQYF. Written as DNA, the CDR3 is TGTGCCAGCAGTTTACAGGGGAGGGGAGGGGACGAGCAGTACTTC.

This sequence joins TRBV29-1 and TRBJ2-7; 12 nucleotides align to TRBD2. This CDR3 region has 16 residues. Trimming took 5 bases from V and 0 from J; bases not matched to a gene: 8. Germline V gives CDR1 SQVTM, CDR2 ANQGSEA. The CDR3 coding sequence is TGCAGCGTTTGGACTAGCGGGGACCCAAGCTCCTACGAGCAGTACTTC. This sequence encodes CSVWTSGDPSSYEQYF.

The J gene is TRBJ2-5, the V gene TRBV7-8, with TRBD1 identical over 8 bases. Losses at the gene ends were 5 bases for V and 5 bases for J; bases not matched to a gene: 7. This CDR3 contains 14 residues. Germline assignment: CDR1 SGHVS and CDR2 FQNEAQ. In DNA form, the CDR3 reads TGTGCCAGCAGCCGCGCGGACAGGGTTGAGACCCAGTACTTC. Translated: CASSRADRVETQYF.

This clonotype was observed a few times. The V call is TRBV4-1, the J call TRBJ2-1, with TRBD2 matching 10 bases. The CDR3 covers 17 residues. The junction had 9 bases not matched to a gene; V was cut back by 0 bases and J by 7 bases. Looked up from germline, CDR1 is MGHRA and CDR2 is YSYEKL. Written as DNA, the CDR3 is TGCGCCAGCAGCCAAGATCTACTACTAGCGGGGACGAATGAGCAGTTCTTC. This encodes CASSQDLLLAGTNEQFF.